Listed here are 25 T cell receptor beta chains from one sample, sequenced in a study of regulatory T cells in long-lasting Graves disease. In building TCR beta libraries, iRepertoire HTBI primers were used together with Arm-PCR of CDR3 regions. From the multiplex PCR reads, TCRdb called clonotypes with MiXCR, one entry per CDR3 protein. The profile covers about 300,000 distinct CDR3 sequences, with under 20% appearing a single time and around 36% taken by the ten largest. Time point described: newly diagnosed GD, antithyroid drugs for less than 3 months. Isolated PBMC RNA provided the starting material for the TCR library. The specimen was peripheral blood mononuclear cells (PBMCs), collected at new diagnosis, from a patient treated with antithyroid drugs. The source is a female donor with Graves disease.

This clonotype was counted between two and nine times. V usage is TRBV2 and J usage is TRBJ1-1; D gene unclear. Trimming removed 8 bases at V and 0 bases at J, with 13 bases between. The CDR3 has 14 residues. Germline V gene lookup returns CDR1 SNHLY and CDR2 FYNNEI. In nucleotides, the CDR3 is TGTGCCAGCGATTTGGAGGGAATGAACACTGAAGCTTTCTTT. Translation gives CASDLEGMNTEAFF.

In its sample, this clonotype was seen many times. The chain carries TRBV6-1 and TRBJ1-1; TRBD1 might be the D (6 bases). Germline V gene lookup returns CDR1 MNHNS and CDR2 SASEGT. The CDR3 runs to 14 residues. V was pared by 10 bases and J by 6 bases, with 21 bases between. CDR3 in DNA: TGTGCCACCGTTCGAACAGGGCGGTTCTCTGAAGCTTTCTTT. Its protein product is CATVRTGRFSEAFF.

This clonotype has a count of ten or more. The chain recombines TRBV9 with TRBJ2-7; 10 bases line up with TRBD1. The CDR3 length is 14 residues. Losses at the gene ends were 4 bases for V and 3 bases for J; bases not matched to a gene: 4. Germline V gene data show CDR1 as SGDLS and CDR2 as YYNGEE. CDR3 sequence: CASSPGQGDYEQYF. The CDR3 nucleotides read TGTGCCAGCAGCCCAGGACAGGGGGACTACGAGCAGTACTTC.

Many counts were recorded for this clonotype. The chain joins TRBV2 to TRBJ2-1; no definite D call. Germline CDR1 reads SNHLY; CDR2 reads FYNNEI. The CDR3 runs to 15 residues. V lost 11 bases, J lost 0 bases, and 17 bases lay in between. The CDR3 bases are TGTGCCGGTCTGGGGAATAGGCCCTCCTACAATGAGCAGTTCTTC. Protein: CAGLGNRPSYNEQFF.

This clonotype was detected ten times or more. CDR3 residues: CAWSLTGLNTEAFF. The CDR3 DNA sequence: TGTGCCTGGAGTCTTACAGGGTTGAACACTGAAGCTTTCTTT. The chain combines TRBV30 with TRBJ1-1; D might be TRBD1 (6 bases). The germline gives CDR1 GTSNPN, CDR2 SVGIG (reference sequence). Trimming removed 2 bases at V and 0 bases at J, with 10 bases between. The CDR3 is 14 amino acids.

This clonotype occurred many times. The chain combines TRBV5-1 with TRBJ2-2; TRBD1 is a possible D gene (6 bases). With 2 bases removed from V and 6 bases from J, the gap between germline ends came to 8 bases. The CDR3 loop spans 13 amino acids. Per germline, CDR1 SGHRS and CDR2 YFSETQ. CDR3 coding DNA: TGCGCCAGCAGCTTTTGGACAGCCGGGGAGCTGTTTTTT. Residues: CASSFWTAGELFF.

The table lists this clonotype with a few counts. The chain has TRBV10-3 and TRBJ2-1; 8 nucleotides line up with TRBD2. The CDR3 is 16 amino acids. CDR1 is ENHRY and CDR2 is SYGVKD in the germline V gene. The CDR3 sequence is CARRGGVSGSYNEQFF. The CDR3 coding sequence is TGTGCACGACGAGGCGGGGTGAGCGGGAGCTACAATGAGCAGTTCTTC.

The gene calls are TRBV20-1 and TRBJ2-3; 7 bases map to TRBD1. The CDR3 spans 15 residues. Trimming removed 1 base from V and 6 bases from J; junction bases left unmatched: 10. Germline lookup yields CDR1 DFQATT and CDR2 SNEGSKA (reference sequence). The CDR3 coding sequence is TGCAGTGCTAGAGGACAGGGCCCTCGTGGGGATACGCAGTATTTT. This encodes CSARGQGPRGDTQYF.

The sample holds many counts of this clonotype. The CDR3 spells CASSLGAGWSYNEQFF. CDR3 nucleotides: TGTGCCAGCAGCTTAGGGGCAGGGTGGTCCTACAATGAGCAGTTCTTC. The chain combines TRBV7-2 with TRBJ2-1; the D gene is possibly TRBD1 (5 bases). The V gene lost 1 base and the J gene lost 1 base, with 11 bases spanning the gap. Per the germline V gene, CDR1 is SGHTA and CDR2 is FQGNSA. This CDR3 spans 16 amino acids.

This clonotype was detected ten times or more. The gene calls are TRBV11-3 and TRBJ2-7; TRBD2 matches at 11 bases. This CDR3 is built from 16 residues. Trimming cost V 3 bases and J 2 bases; bases outside gene matches: 6. Germline V CDR1 and CDR2: SGHNT, YENEEA. DNA for the CDR3: TGTGCCAGCAGCTTGAGATTAGCGGGAGGGACCTACGAGCAGTACTTC. This encodes CASSLRLAGGTYEQYF.

This clonotype showed up just a few times. V usage is TRBV20-1 and J usage is TRBJ1-1; 9 nucleotides line up with TRBD1. Per the germline V gene, CDR1 is DFQATT and CDR2 is SNEGSKA (reference sequence). The CDR3 extends over 14 amino acids. Unmatched junction bases numbered 8, after V lost 5 bases and J lost 4 bases. In nucleotides, the CDR3 is TGCAGTGCTGGTACAGGGGGCTTCGGCACTGAAGCTTTCTTT. Its translation is CSAGTGGFGTEAFF.

This clonotype showed up many times. The rearrangement links TRBV28 to TRBJ1-4; D is unclear. The CDR3 length is 13 residues. CDR1 is MDHEN, CDR2 SYDVKM, per germline. Deletions cut 6 bases from V and 6 bases from J, with 11 bases between. CDR3 sequence reads: CASSGWAYEKLFF. CDR3 bases: TGTGCCAGCAGCGGGTGGGCATATGAAAAACTGTTTTTT.

Note on this clonotype: Just one base apart from a much larger clone, this may be a read error. The chain links TRBV30 to TRBJ1-2; the D gene is possibly TRBD1 (6 bases). Germline assignment: CDR1 GTSNPN and CDR2 SVGIG (reference sequence). V gave up 4 bases and J gave up 6 bases, with 18 bases separating them. This CDR3 has 14 residues. CDR3: CAWTSLSRTDGYTF. The DNA for the CDR3 is TGTGCCTGGACTTCCTTATCGCGGACAGATGGCTACACCTTC.

This clonotype was detected a few times. V and J are TRBV12-3 or TRBV12-4 and TRBJ2-3; the match to TRBD1 covers 8 bases. With 6 bases clipped from V and 4 bases from J, the junction kept 15 bases outside the gene matches. The CDR3 totals 17 residues. The CDR3: CASSSSKTGVLSDTQYF. The CDR3 DNA reads TGTGCCAGCAGCTCATCAAAGACAGGGGTTTTATCAGATACGCAGTATTTT.

This clonotype was recorded many times. The gene calls are TRBV19 and TRBJ1-1, with D possibly matching TRBD1 (5 bases). Deletions cut 5 bases from V and 9 bases from J, with 13 bases between. The CDR3 loop spans 12 amino acids. Germline V gene lookup returns CDR1 LNHDA and CDR2 SQIVND (reference sequence). CDR3 in amino acids: CASSSTAGKAFF. The DNA for the CDR3 is TGTGCCAGTAGTTCAACAGCAGGGAAAGCTTTCTTT.

This clonotype was counted many times. This chain connects TRBV28 to TRBJ2-7; D gene unclear. The CDR3 length is 12 residues. Per germline, CDR1 MDHEN and CDR2 SYDVKM. V was trimmed by 8 bases and J by 4 bases, leaving 12 bases between them. CDR3 region: CASSPGSYEQYF. The CDR3 nucleotides read TGTGCCAGCTCACCGGGCTCTTACGAGCAGTACTTC.

The table lists this clonotype with many counts. This chain uses TRBV7-2 with TRBJ2-5; 9 bases map to TRBD1. The CDR3 sequence is 16 residues long. V shed 2 bases, J shed 4 bases, and the junction held 8 bases outside the gene matches. Looked up from germline, CDR1 is SGHTA and CDR2 is FQGNSA. CDR3 residues: CASSLPWDREGETQYF. The CDR3 DNA sequence: TGTGCCAGCAGCTTACCCTGGGACAGGGAGGGAGAGACCCAGTACTTC. The full variable domain, in which reference TRBV7-2 and TRBJ2-5 provide the parts outside the CDR3, is GAGVSQSPSNKVTEKGKDVELRCDPISGHTALYWYRQSLGQGLEFLIYFQGNSAPDKSGLPSDRFSAERTGGSVSTLTIQRTQQEDSAVYLCASSLPWDREGETQYFGPGTRLLVL.

This clonotype was recorded only once. This chain links TRBV12-3 or TRBV12-4 with TRBJ2-4, with 8 bases matching TRBD2. Unmatched junction bases numbered 3, after V lost 2 bases and J lost 0 bases. This CDR3 contains 16 residues. CDR3 amino acids: CASSLSGSVAKNIQYF. The CDR3 nucleotides read TGTGCCAGCAGTTTAAGCGGGAGTGTAGCCAAAAACATTCAGTACTTC.

This clonotype was counted at least ten times. The chain couples TRBV11-2 to TRBJ2-5, with D uncertain. CDR3 length: 17 amino acids. Trimming cost V 4 bases and J 5 bases, with 23 bases left between them. The germline gives CDR1 SGHAT, CDR2 FQNNGV. The CDR3: CASSSPFRVPSWETQYF. The CDR3 bases are TGTGCCAGCAGCTCCCCATTTCGAGTCCCCTCTTGGGAGACCCAGTACTTC. The full variable domain, in which reference TRBV11-2 and TRBJ2-5 provide the parts outside the CDR3, is EAGVAQSPRYKIIEKRQSVAFWCNPISGHATLYWYQQILGQGPKLLIQFQNNGVVDDSQLPKDRFSAERLKGVDSTLKIQPAKLEDSAVYLCASSSPFRVPSWETQYFGPGTRLLVL.

Comment on this clonotype: A far larger clone is one nucleotide away, so this likely arose from a read error. The rearrangement joins TRBV2 to TRBJ2-1, with a tentative D call TRBD1 (6 bases). The V gene's germline CDR1 is SNHLY and CDR2 FYNNEI. The CDR3 sequence is 15 residues long. As DNA, the CDR3 is TGTGCCAGCAGTTATTATGGGGGCCCCTACAATGAGCGGTTCTTC. It encodes CASSYYGGPYNERFF.

This clonotype was seen only a few times. A far more abundant clone sits one base away, making this likely a read error. The final CDR3 position lacks the conserved phenylalanine or tryptophan, pointing to a likely read error. The chain employs TRBV28 and TRBJ2-5; the match to TRBD2 covers 8 bases. The J call may not be correct, given that the DNA end is closer to TRBJ2-1. This CDR3 has 14 residues. Germline lookup yields CDR1 MDHEN and CDR2 SYDVKM. The CDR3 loop reads CASSPAGVGNEQFS. DNA for the CDR3: TGTGCCAGCAGCCCAGCGGGAGTGGGAAATGAGCAGTTCTCC.

With regard to this clonotype: This may arise from a read error, as a much more abundant clone is one base away. The chain uses TRBV3-1 and TRBJ2-7; the D gene is possibly TRBD1 (6 bases). The CDR3 length is 13 residues. Trimming shortened V by 6 bases and J by 0 bases, and 9 bases separated the two germline ends. Germline CDR1 LGHDT, CDR2 YNNKEL (reference sequence). CDR3 sequence: CASRGDNSYEQYF. As DNA, the CDR3 is TGTGCCAGCAGAGGGGACAACTCCTACGAGCAGTACTTC.

V and J are TRBV28 and TRBJ1-4; D is perhaps TRBD1 (5 bases). This CDR3 is 14 amino acids long. Germline V gives CDR1 MDHEN, CDR2 SYDVKM. V lost 4 bases to trimming and J lost 7 bases, with 13 bases between them. This CDR3 reads CASSSGQFSEKLFF. The CDR3 coding sequence is TGTGCCAGCAGTTCAGGACAATTTAGTGAAAAACTGTTTTTT.

J is TRBJ2-7 and V is TRBV6-5; D unclear. This CDR3 has 14 residues. CDR1 MNHEY and CDR2 SVGAGI come from the germline V gene. V gave up 2 bases and J gave up 2 bases, with 10 bases separating them. The CDR3 DNA reads as TGTGCCAGCAGTTACAGCCTGGACGCCTACGAGCAGTACTTC. This translates into CASSYSLDAYEQYF.

The chain has TRBV5-5 and TRBJ2-4; D possibly corresponds to TRBD1 (5 bases). The DNA end favors TRBJ1-2, so the J call may be wrong. The germline V gene encodes CDR1 SGHKS and CDR2 YYEKEE (reference sequence). This CDR3 spans 12 amino acids. The CDR3 coding sequence is TGTGCCAGCCCGGGGCGTCGGAGGGCCTACACCTTC. This sequence encodes CASPGRRRAYTF.